A single sample gave rise to the 7 T cell receptor beta chains below, sequenced in a study of blood T cell repertoires in COVID-19. TCRdb's table, derived via immunoSEQ multiplex PCR, lists solely in-frame clones and lacks some. Among 250,000 or so clones listed, roughly 85% were seen once. Sequenced material: peripheral blood. The receptor set was obtained from a woman in her late teens or twenties with acute or convalescent COVID-19.

This chain links TRBV3-1 (or the pseudogene TRBV3-2) with TRBJ1-1; D unclear. This CDR3 region has 13 residues. Germline values: CDR1 LGHDT, CDR2 YNNKEL (reference sequence). V dropped 2 bases and J dropped 5 bases, with 9 bases sitting between them. The CDR3 DNA reads as TGTGCCAGCAGCCAACTCACGGGGACTGAAGCTTTCTTT. Protein sequence: CASSQLTGTEAFF.

This clone was seen a few times. The chain couples TRBV12-5 to TRBJ2-3; 10 nucleotides agree with TRBD1. Germline assignment: CDR1 LGHNT and CDR2 FRNRAP. J gave up 1 base and V 5 bases, and 3 bases lay outside the gene matches. The CDR3 runs to 15 residues. Written as DNA, the CDR3 is TGTGCTAGTGGTCCGGGGACAGGGGGCACAGATACGCAGTATTTT. Translated, it gives CASGPGTGGTDTQYF. Variable domain in full (rest from reference TRBV12-5 and TRBJ2-3): DARVTQTPRHKVTEMGQEVTMRCQPILGHNTVFWYRQTMMQGLELLAYFRNRAPLDDSGMPKDRFSAEMPDATLATLKIQPSEPRDSAVYFCASGPGTGGTDTQYFGPGTRLTVL.

This chain links TRBV6-2 or TRBV6-3 with TRBJ1-1, with D possibly being TRBD1 (6 bases). Germline loops: CDR1 MNHEY, CDR2 SVGEGT. This CDR3 has 12 residues. Trimming shortened V by 6 bases and J by 6 bases, and 11 bases separated the two germline ends. The CDR3 nucleotides are TGTGCCAGCAGCGAAGGACAGCCTGAAGCTTTCTTT. This sequence encodes CASSEGQPEAFF.

The chain combines TRBV28 with TRBJ2-6; 8 bases are a match to TRBD1. The trim removed 8 bases at V and 0 bases at J, leaving 6 bases unmatched. The CDR3 is 16 residues long. Germline loops: CDR1 MDHEN, CDR2 SYDVKM. The CDR3 sequence is CASRTGSDSGANVLTF. Written as DNA, the CDR3 is TGTGCCAGCCGGACAGGGTCTGACTCTGGGGCCAACGTCCTGACTTTC.

The chain uses TRBV7-2 and TRBJ2-5; 11 nucleotides line up with TRBD2. Trimming at V came to 1 base and at J to 4 bases, leaving 5 bases not matched to a gene. CDR1 is SGHTA and CDR2 is FQGNSA in the germline V gene. This CDR3 comprises 16 residues. The CDR3: CASSLVAGGLGETQYF. The CDR3 nucleotides read TGTGCCAGCAGCTTAGTAGCGGGAGGGTTGGGAGAGACCCAGTACTTC.

The rearrangement links TRBV9 to TRBJ1-1, with 9 positions matching TRBD1. Per germline, CDR1 SGDLS and CDR2 YYNGEE. V shed 3 bases, J shed 3 bases, and the junction held 6 bases outside the gene matches. This CDR3 has 15 amino acids. CDR3 sequence reads: CASSATGGGDTEAFF. As DNA, the CDR3 is TGTGCCAGCAGCGCGACAGGGGGTGGGGACACTGAAGCTTTCTTT.

The chain employs TRBV14 and TRBJ2-7; 7 nucleotides match TRBD2. The junction had 9 bases not matched to a gene; V was cut back by 0 bases and J by 4 bases. Germline lookup yields CDR1 SGHDN and CDR2 FVKESK. This CDR3 spans 16 amino acids. The CDR3 sequence is CASSQDQRGGHYEQYF. In DNA, the CDR3 is TGTGCCAGCAGCCAAGATCAGCGGGGAGGGCATTACGAGCAGTACTTC. The variable domain in full, completed from reference TRBV14 and TRBJ2-7, reads EAGVTQFPSHSVIEKGQTVTLRCDPISGHDNLYWYRRVMGKEIKFLLHFVKESKQDESGMPNNRFLAERTGGTYSTLKVQPAELEDSGVYFCASSQDQRGGHYEQYFGPGTRLTVT.